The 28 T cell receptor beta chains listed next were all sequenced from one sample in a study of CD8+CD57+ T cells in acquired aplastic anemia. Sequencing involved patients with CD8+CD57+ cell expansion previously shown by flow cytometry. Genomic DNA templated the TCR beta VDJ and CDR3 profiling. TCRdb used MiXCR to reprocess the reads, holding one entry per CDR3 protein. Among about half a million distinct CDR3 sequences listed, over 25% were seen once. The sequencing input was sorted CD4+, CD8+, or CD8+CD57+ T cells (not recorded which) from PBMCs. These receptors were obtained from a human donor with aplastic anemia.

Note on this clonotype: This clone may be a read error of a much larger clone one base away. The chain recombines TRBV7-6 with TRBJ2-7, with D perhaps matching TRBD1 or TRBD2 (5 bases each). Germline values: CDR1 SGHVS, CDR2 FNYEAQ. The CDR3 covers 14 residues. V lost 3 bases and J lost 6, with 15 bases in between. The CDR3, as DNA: TGTGCCAGCAGCTTCCGGGACGGGGCCTGCGAGCAGTACTTC. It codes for CASSFRDGACEQYF.

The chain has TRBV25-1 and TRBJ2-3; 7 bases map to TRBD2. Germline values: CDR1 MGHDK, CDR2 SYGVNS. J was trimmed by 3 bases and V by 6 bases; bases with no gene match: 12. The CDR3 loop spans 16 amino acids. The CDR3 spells CASSLDMAGVTDTQYF. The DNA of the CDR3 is TGTGCCAGCAGCTTGGATATGGCGGGAGTTACAGATACGCAGTATTTT.

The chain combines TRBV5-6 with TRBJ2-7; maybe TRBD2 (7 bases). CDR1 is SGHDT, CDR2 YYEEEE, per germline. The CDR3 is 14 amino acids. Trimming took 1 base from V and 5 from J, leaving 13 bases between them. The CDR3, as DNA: TGTGCCAGCAGCTTGTCGGGGGGCAAGAACGAGCAGTACTTC. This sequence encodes CASSLSGGKNEQYF. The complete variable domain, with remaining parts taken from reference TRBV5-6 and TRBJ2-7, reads DAGVTQSPTHLIKTRGQQVTLRCSPKSGHDTVSWYQQALGQGPQFIFQYYEEEERQRGNFPDRFSGHQFPNYSSELNVNALLLGDSALYLCASSLSGGKNEQYFGPGTRLTVT.

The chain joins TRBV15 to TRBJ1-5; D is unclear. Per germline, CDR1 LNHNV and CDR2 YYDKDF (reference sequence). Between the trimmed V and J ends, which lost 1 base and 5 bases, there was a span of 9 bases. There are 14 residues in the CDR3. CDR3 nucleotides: TGTGCCACCAGCAGAGCCTCCAGGTATCAGCCCCAGCATTTT. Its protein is CATSRASRYQPQHF.

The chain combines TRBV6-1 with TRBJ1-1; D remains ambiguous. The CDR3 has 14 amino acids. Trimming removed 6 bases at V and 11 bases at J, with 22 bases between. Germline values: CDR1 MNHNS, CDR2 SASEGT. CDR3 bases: TGTGCCAGCAGCCCCAGGAAGGATATTCAAGTTGCTTTCTTT. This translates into CASSPRKDIQVAFF.

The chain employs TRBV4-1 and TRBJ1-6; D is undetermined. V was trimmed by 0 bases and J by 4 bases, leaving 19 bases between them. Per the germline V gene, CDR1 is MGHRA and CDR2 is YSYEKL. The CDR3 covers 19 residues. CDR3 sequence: CASSQDPSHERGYNSPLHF. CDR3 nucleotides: TGCGCCAGCAGCCAAGATCCTTCCCATGAACGGGGTTATAATTCACCCCTCCACTTT.

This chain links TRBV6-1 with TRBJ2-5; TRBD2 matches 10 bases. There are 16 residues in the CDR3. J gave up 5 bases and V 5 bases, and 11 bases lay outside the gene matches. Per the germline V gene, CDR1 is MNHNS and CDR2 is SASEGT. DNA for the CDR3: TGTGCCAGCAGTCTTTTAGCGGGGGGTCTTACGGAGACCCAGTACTTC. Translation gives CASSLLAGGLTETQYF.

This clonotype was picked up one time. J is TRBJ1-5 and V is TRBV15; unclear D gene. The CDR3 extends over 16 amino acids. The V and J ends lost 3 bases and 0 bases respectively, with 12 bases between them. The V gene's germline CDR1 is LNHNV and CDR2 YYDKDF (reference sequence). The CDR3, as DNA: TGTGCCACCAGCAGCTTTCAGGACCATAGCAATCAGCCCCAGCATTTT. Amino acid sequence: CATSSFQDHSNQPQHF.

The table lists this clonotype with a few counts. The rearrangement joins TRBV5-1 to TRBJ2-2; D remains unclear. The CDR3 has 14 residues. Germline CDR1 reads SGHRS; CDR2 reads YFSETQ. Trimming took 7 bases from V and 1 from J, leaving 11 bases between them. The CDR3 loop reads CASRPTLNTGELFF. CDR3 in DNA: TGCGCCAGCCGACCAACCCTGAACACCGGGGAGCTGTTTTTT.

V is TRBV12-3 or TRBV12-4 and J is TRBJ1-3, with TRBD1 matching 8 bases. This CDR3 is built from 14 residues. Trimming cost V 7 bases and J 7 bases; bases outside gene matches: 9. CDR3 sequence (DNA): TGTGCCAGCACCCCAGGGGGCTGGTCCAACACCATATATTTT. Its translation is CASTPGGWSNTIYF.

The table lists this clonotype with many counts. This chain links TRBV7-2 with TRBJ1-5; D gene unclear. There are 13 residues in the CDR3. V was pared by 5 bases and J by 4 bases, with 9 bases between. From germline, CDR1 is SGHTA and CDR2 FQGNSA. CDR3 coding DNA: TGTGCCAGCAGCGCTCGGATTAATCAGCCCCAGCATTTT. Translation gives CASSARINQPQHF.

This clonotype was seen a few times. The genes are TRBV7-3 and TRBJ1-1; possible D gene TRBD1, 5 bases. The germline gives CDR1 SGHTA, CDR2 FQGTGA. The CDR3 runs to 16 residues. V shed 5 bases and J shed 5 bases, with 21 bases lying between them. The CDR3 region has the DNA TGTGCCAGCAGCCCGGTGGGAGGGGCATCGGGTACTGAAGCTTTCTTT. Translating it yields CASSPVGGASGTEAFF.

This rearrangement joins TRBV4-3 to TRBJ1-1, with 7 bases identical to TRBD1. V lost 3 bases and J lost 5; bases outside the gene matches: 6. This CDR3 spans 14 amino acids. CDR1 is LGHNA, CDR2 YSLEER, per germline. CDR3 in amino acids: CASSQVRQGTEAFF. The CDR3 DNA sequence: TGCGCCAGCAGCCAGGTAAGACAGGGTACTGAAGCTTTCTTT.

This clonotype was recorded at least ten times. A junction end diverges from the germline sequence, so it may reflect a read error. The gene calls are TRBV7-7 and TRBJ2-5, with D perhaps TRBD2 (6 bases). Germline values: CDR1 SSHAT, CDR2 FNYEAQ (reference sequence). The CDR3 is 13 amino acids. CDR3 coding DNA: TGTGCTAGCAGTTTCAACGGGGGAGAGACCCAGTACTTC. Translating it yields CASSFNGGETQYF.

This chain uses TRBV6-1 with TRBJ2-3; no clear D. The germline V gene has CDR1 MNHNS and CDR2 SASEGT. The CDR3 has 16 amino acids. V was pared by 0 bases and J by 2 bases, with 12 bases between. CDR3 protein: CASSEAEYFNTDTQYF. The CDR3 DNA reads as TGTGCCAGCAGTGAAGCGGAGTATTTTAACACAGATACGCAGTATTTT.

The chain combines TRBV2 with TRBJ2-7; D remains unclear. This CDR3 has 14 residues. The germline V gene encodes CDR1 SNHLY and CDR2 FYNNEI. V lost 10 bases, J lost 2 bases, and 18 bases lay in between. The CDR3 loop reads CAITVELLAYEQYF. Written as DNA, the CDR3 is TGTGCCATTACAGTGGAGCTCCTAGCCTACGAGCAGTACTTC.

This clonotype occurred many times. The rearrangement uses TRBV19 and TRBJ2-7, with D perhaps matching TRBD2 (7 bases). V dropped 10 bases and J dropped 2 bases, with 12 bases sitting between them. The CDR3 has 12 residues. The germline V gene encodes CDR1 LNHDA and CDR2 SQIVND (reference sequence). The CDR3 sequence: CATGGRTYEQYF. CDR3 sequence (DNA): TGTGCCACGGGGGGCAGAACCTACGAGCAGTACTTC. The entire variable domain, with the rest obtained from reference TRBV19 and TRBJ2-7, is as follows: DGGITQSPKYLFRKEGQNVTLSCEQNLNHDAMYWYRQDPGQGLRLIYYSQIVNDFQKGDIAEGYSVSREKKESFPLTVTSAQKNPTAFYLCATGGRTYEQYFGPGTRLTVT.

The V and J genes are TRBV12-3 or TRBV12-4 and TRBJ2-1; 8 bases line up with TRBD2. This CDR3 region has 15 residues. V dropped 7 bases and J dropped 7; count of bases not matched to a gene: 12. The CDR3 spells CASTSGSGSLNEQFF. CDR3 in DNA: TGTGCCAGCACCTCGGGAAGCGGGAGTTTGAATGAGCAGTTCTTC.

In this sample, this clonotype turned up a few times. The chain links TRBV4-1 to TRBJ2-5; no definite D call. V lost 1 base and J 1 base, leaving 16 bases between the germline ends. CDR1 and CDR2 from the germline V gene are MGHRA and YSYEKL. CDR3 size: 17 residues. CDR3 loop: CASSQALRSGRQETQYF. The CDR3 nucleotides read TGCGCCAGCAGCCAAGCCTTACGATCCGGGCGCCAAGAGACCCAGTACTTC.

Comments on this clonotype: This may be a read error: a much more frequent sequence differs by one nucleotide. CDR3 nucleotide sequence: TGTGCCAGCAACGAGACGCGGGGGTACACTGAAGCTTTCTTT. Protein sequence: CASNETRGYTEAFF. The V call is TRBV7-8, the J call TRBJ1-1, with D possibly matching TRBD1 (5 bases). Trimming took off 7 bases at V and 3 bases at J, with 15 bases between the two ends. The CDR3 loop spans 14 amino acids. Germline CDR1 SGHVS, CDR2 FQNEAQ. Full variable domain (remainder filled in from reference TRBV7-8 and TRBJ1-1): GAGVSQSPRYKVAKRGQDVALRCDPISGHVSLFWYQQALGQGPEFLTYFQNEAQLDKSGLPSDRFFAERPEGSVSTLKIQRTQQEDSAVYLCASNETRGYTEAFFGQGTRLTVV.

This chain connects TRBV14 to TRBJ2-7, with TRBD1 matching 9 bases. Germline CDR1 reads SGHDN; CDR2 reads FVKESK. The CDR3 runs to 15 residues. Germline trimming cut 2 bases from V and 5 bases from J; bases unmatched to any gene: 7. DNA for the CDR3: TGTGCCAGCAGCCAATCCGGGACAGGGTACCACGAGCAGTACTTC. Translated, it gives CASSQSGTGYHEQYF.

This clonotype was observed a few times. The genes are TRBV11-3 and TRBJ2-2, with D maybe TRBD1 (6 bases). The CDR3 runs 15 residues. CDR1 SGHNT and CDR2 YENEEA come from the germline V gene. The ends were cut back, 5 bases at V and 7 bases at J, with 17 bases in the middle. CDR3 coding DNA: TGTGCCAGCAGCATCACCGGGACACTTGACGGGGAGCTGTTTTTT. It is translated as CASSITGTLDGELFF.

CDR3 in amino acids: CASSSRGRFMGYTF. Written as DNA, the CDR3 is TGTGCCAGCAGTTCGCGAGGACGGTTCATGGGCTACACCTTC. The chain recombines TRBV28 with TRBJ1-2; D unresolved. CDR1 is MDHEN and CDR2 is SYDVKM in the germline V gene. V gave up 4 bases and J gave up 8 bases, with 17 bases separating them. The CDR3 loop spans 14 amino acids.

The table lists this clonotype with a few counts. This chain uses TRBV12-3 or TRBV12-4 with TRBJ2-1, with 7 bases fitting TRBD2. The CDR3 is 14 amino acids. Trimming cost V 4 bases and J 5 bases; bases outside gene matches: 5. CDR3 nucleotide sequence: TGTGCCAGCAGTTCGCGAGCGGGACACAATGAGCAGTTCTTC. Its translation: CASSSRAGHNEQFF.

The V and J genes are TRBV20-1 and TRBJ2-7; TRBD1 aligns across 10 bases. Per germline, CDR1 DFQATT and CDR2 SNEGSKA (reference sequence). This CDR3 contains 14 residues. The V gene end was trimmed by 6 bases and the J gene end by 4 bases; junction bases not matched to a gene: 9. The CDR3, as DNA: TGCAGTGCCACGGGGGACAGGGGCCAATACGAGCAGTACTTC. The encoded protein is CSATGDRGQYEQYF.

The CDR3 DNA reads TGTGCCAGCGGTCGGGGAGGCCCCGAAACGGCAGGGGAGCAGTTCTTC. Its translation is CASGRGGPETAGEQFF. V gene TRBV4-2 combines with J gene TRBJ2-1; D is perhaps TRBD2 (6 bases). Deletions cut 8 bases from V and 10 bases from J, with 27 bases between. Germline CDR1 is LGHNA and CDR2 is YNFKEQ. This CDR3 has 16 residues.

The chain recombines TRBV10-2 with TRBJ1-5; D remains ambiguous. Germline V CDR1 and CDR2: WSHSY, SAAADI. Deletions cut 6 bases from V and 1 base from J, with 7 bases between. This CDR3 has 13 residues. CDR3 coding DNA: TGCGCCAGCAGGGGTAAAAGCAATCAGCCCCAGCATTTT. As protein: CASRGKSNQPQHF.

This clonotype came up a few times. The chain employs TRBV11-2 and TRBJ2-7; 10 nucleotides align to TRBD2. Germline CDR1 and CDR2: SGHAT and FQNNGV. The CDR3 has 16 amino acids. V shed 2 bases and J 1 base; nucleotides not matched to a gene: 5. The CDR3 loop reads CASSLSMTSGSYEQYF. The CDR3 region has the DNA TGTGCCAGCAGCTTATCGATGACTAGCGGGTCCTACGAGCAGTACTTC.